The 32 T cell receptor beta chains reported below all come from one sample, sequenced in a study of cytomegalovirus exposure and HLA in healthy donors. The PCR employed 60 Vbeta primers together with 13 Jbeta primers. Measured with immunoSEQ multiplex PCR; TCRdb has only the in-frame clones, and not every one. The profile shows about 120,000 clones, around 76% of them singletons. Material: PBMCs. These receptors were obtained from a man aged 60-69 years in good health and CMV-seropositive.

The V and J genes are TRBV15 and TRBJ2-2, with 7 bases identical to TRBD1. The CDR3 loop spans 17 amino acids. Unmatched junction bases numbered 15, after V lost 5 bases and J lost 6 bases. Germline V CDR1 and CDR2: LNHNV, YYDKDF (reference sequence). CDR3 coding DNA: TGTGCCACCAGCCCCGCCAGGGGGAGTACGGTGGCCGGGGAGCTGTTTTTT. Translating it yields CATSPARGSTVAGELFF.

The chain couples TRBV9 to TRBJ2-7; a weak D match, TRBD1 (5 bases). Germline V CDR1 and CDR2: SGDLS, YYNGEE. The CDR3 totals 13 residues. Trimming took off 0 bases at V and 4 bases at J, with 8 bases between the two ends. The CDR3 sequence is CASSVAQGYEQYF. CDR3 sequence (DNA): TGTGCCAGCAGCGTAGCCCAGGGATACGAGCAGTACTTC.

The rearrangement uses TRBV9 and TRBJ2-5, with 13 positions matching TRBD2. CDR1 is SGDLS and CDR2 is YYNGEE in the germline V gene. The junction had 14 bases not matched to a gene; V was cut back by 4 bases and J by 5 bases. The CDR3 extends over 18 amino acids. CDR3 bases: TGTGCCAGCAGCCCCCGAGGGTTGGGGACTAGCGGGGCGGAGACCCAGTACTTC. Translating it yields CASSPRGLGTSGAETQYF. Full variable domain (missing parts from reference TRBV9 and TRBJ2-5): DSGVTQTPKHLITATGQRVTLRCSPRSGDLSVYWYQQSLDQGLQFLIQYYNGEERAKGNILERFSAQQFPDLHSELNLSSLELGDSALYFCASSPRGLGTSGAETQYFGPGTRLLVL.

V and J are TRBV5-1 and TRBJ1-2; perhaps TRBD1 as D (5 bases). The germline V gene has CDR1 SGHRS and CDR2 YFSETQ. V lost 1 base to trimming and J lost 4 bases, with 8 bases between them. CDR3 length: 13 residues. CDR3 sequence reads: CASSLLDTYGYTF. Written as DNA, the CDR3 is TGCGCCAGCAGCTTGTTGGACACCTATGGCTACACCTTC.

This clone occurred a few times. The genes are TRBV2 and TRBJ1-3; TRBD1 is a possible D gene (6 bases). V was clipped by 2 bases and J by 0 bases, with 8 bases between them. Germline assignment: CDR1 SNHLY and CDR2 FYNNEI. The CDR3 length is 15 residues. CDR3 residues: CASSETGYSGNTIYF. The CDR3 DNA is TGTGCCAGCAGTGAAACAGGGTACTCTGGAAACACCATATATTTT.

The chain carries TRBV18 and TRBJ2-7, with 11 nucleotides matching TRBD1. V shed 6 bases, J shed 1 base, and the junction held 5 bases outside the gene matches. There are 15 residues in the CDR3. CDR1 KGHSH and CDR2 LQKENI come from the germline V gene. The DNA of the CDR3 is TGTGCCAGCTCCAGAGGACAGGGGGCTTCCTACGAGCAGTACTTC. It yields the protein CASSRGQGASYEQYF.

This clone has a handful of counts. This chain links TRBV7-2 with TRBJ2-7, with 11 positions matching TRBD2. The CDR3 consists of 15 residues. Germline V gene sequence: CDR1 SGHTA, CDR2 FQGNSA. The V and J ends lost 5 bases and 4 bases, in that order; junction bases with no gene match: 7. CDR3 bases: TGTGCCAGCAGCCGTAGGACTAGCGGGCCTTACGAGCAGTACTTC. Protein product: CASSRRTSGPYEQYF.

The V call is TRBV25-1, the J call TRBJ1-3, with D possibly matching TRBD1 (5 bases). V lost 7 bases and J 0 bases, leaving 10 bases between the germline ends. The CDR3 runs 14 residues. Germline V gene lookup returns CDR1 MGHDK and CDR2 SYGVNS. The DNA of the CDR3 is TGTGCCAGCACTCCGACAGCCTCTGGAAACACCATATATTTT. It translates to CASTPTASGNTIYF.

This clone has just one count. This chain joins TRBV14 and TRBJ1-2; D ambiguous. V was cut by 0 bases and J by 7 bases, with 12 bases left in between. Germline CDR1 and CDR2: SGHDN and FVKESK. The CDR3 runs to 14 residues. The chain's CDR3 is CASSQEGHPGGYTF. The CDR3 coding sequence is TGTGCCAGCAGCCAAGAGGGCCATCCCGGTGGCTACACCTTC.

The chain uses TRBV5-1 and TRBJ1-4; 8 bases fit TRBD1. CDR1 is SGHRS and CDR2 is YFSETQ in the germline V gene. This CDR3 contains 14 residues. Losses at the gene ends were 0 bases for V and 8 bases for J; bases not matched to a gene: 3. In DNA form, the CDR3 reads TGCGCCAGCAGCTTGGGACAGGGGTTCGAAAAACTGTTTTTT. Its translation: CASSLGQGFEKLFF.

Here the CDR3 reads CASSLETASGGGYTF. Written as DNA, the CDR3 is TGCGCCAGCAGCTTGGAAACAGCCTCAGGGGGTGGCTACACCTTC. The J gene is TRBJ1-2, the V gene TRBV5-1; 7 bases match TRBD1. V shed 0 bases, J shed 7 bases, and the junction held 9 bases outside the gene matches. Per the germline V gene, CDR1 is SGHRS and CDR2 is YFSETQ. CDR3 size: 15 residues.

V usage is TRBV6-1 and J usage is TRBJ2-7, with TRBD1 identical over 7 bases. Germline lookup yields CDR1 MNHNS and CDR2 SASEGT. The V segment lost 5 bases and the J segment 2 bases; nucleotides outside the gene matches: 3. The CDR3 extends over 13 amino acids. CDR3 nucleotides: TGTGCCAGCAGTCTGGGGACAGCCTACGAGCAGTACTTC. It codes for CASSLGTAYEQYF.

This sequence joins TRBV2 and TRBJ1-5; no definite D call. V lost 0 bases to trimming and J lost 4 bases, with 7 bases between them. CDR3 size: 14 residues. Per germline, CDR1 SNHLY and CDR2 FYNNEI. The CDR3 protein is CASSEALENQPQHF. The CDR3 DNA reads TGTGCCAGCAGTGAAGCGCTGGAGAATCAGCCCCAGCATTTT. The full variable domain, its missing parts supplied by reference TRBV2 and TRBJ1-5, is EPEVTQTPSHQVTQMGQEVILRCVPISNHLYFYWYRQILGQKVEFLVSFYNNEISEKSEIFDDQFSVERPDGSNFTLKIRSTKLEDSAMYFCASSEALENQPQHFGDGTRLSIL.

The chain carries TRBV5-1 and TRBJ2-7; 11 bases are shared with TRBD2. V was clipped by 4 bases and J by 2 bases; unmatched bases: 5. The CDR3 loop spans 15 amino acids. Per the germline V gene, CDR1 is SGHRS and CDR2 is YFSETQ. The CDR3 region is CASSERLAGTYEQYF. The CDR3 nucleotides read TGCGCCAGCAGCGAGCGACTAGCGGGAACCTACGAGCAGTACTTC.

The chain has TRBV27 and TRBJ1-5; 8 nucleotides match TRBD1. Germline CDR1 is MNHEY and CDR2 is SMNVEV (reference sequence). J gave up 3 bases and V 8 bases, and 6 bases lay outside the gene matches. The CDR3 is made up of 14 amino acids. The CDR3 reads CASAPGGTNQPQHF. CDR3 DNA: TGTGCCAGCGCTCCAGGGGGCACCAATCAGCCCCAGCATTTT.

In this sample, this clone turned up a few times. A read error may account for a junction end that differs from germline. The chain joins TRBV7-9 to TRBJ1-1; D is ambiguous. This CDR3 spans 15 amino acids. Germline assignment: CDR1 SEHNR and CDR2 FQNEAQ (reference sequence). CDR3 DNA: TGTTCCAGCAGCCAAACTCAGGCGTTGAACACTGAAGCTTTCTTT. Its protein product is CSSSQTQALNTEAFF.

This chain joins TRBV2 and TRBJ1-4; D call uncertain. There are 14 residues in the CDR3. CDR1 SNHLY and CDR2 FYNNEI come from the germline V gene. V was trimmed by 2 bases and J by 0 bases, leaving 4 bases between them. The CDR3 reads CASSEISTNEKLFF. For the CDR3, the DNA is TGTGCCAGCAGTGAAATCTCAACTAATGAAAAACTGTTTTTT. Together with reference TRBV2 and TRBJ1-4, the CDR3 gives the full variable domain: EPEVTQTPSHQVTQMGQEVILRCVPISNHLYFYWYRQILGQKVEFLVSFYNNEISEKSEIFDDQFSVERPDGSNFTLKIRSTKLEDSAMYFCASSEISTNEKLFFGSGTQLSVL.

V usage is TRBV7-3 and J usage is TRBJ2-3; D is uncertain. CDR1 and CDR2 from the germline V gene are SGHTA and FQGTGA. This CDR3 is built from 13 residues. V shed 4 bases and J shed 2 bases, with 7 bases lying between them. CDR3 bases: TGTGCCAGCAGCTCTACCTACACAGATACGCAGTATTTT. Amino acid sequence: CASSSTYTDTQYF.

This clone has just one count. The chain joins TRBV10-3 to TRBJ2-2, with 7 nucleotides matching TRBD1. CDR1 and CDR2 from the germline V gene are ENHRY and SYGVKD. CDR3 size: 15 residues. V lost 2 bases to trimming and J lost 2 bases; unmatched junction nucleotides: 2. The CDR3 is CAISETGDNTGELFF. CDR3 nucleotides: TGTGCCATCAGTGAGACAGGGGACAACACCGGGGAGCTGTTTTTT.

The chain uses TRBV6-6 and TRBJ1-5; no definite D call. The CDR3 is made up of 12 amino acids. Germline V gene sequence: CDR1 MNHNY, CDR2 SVGAGI (reference sequence). V lost 4 bases and J 7 bases, leaving 8 bases between the germline ends. The CDR3 region has the DNA TGTGCCAGCAGTTTCGCCGGGCAGCCCCAGCATTTT. The encoded protein is CASSFAGQPQHF.

The chain links TRBV7-8 to TRBJ2-1, with 8 bases fitting TRBD2. J was trimmed by 4 bases and V by 1 base; bases with no gene match: 15. Germline CDR1 SGHVS, CDR2 FQNEAQ. This CDR3 is built from 19 residues. CDR3 protein: CASSLGLAIPNQFYNEQFF. CDR3 DNA sequence: TGTGCCAGCAGCTTAGGACTAGCGATACCGAATCAATTTTACAATGAGCAGTTCTTC.

The rearrangement uses TRBV5-1 and TRBJ2-1; TRBD2 matches 9 bases. Trimming took 4 bases from V and 9 from J; bases not matched to a gene: 14. Germline-derived CDR1 and CDR2 are SGHRS and YFSETQ. This CDR3 region has 16 residues. CDR3 DNA sequence: TGCGCCAGCAGCCCGTTTTTAGCGGGAGTTCCCGGTGAGCAGTTCTTC. Its protein product is CASSPFLAGVPGEQFF.

The chain employs TRBV18 and TRBJ1-1; D is unresolved. The germline V gene encodes CDR1 KGHSH and CDR2 LQKENI. The CDR3 contains 14 residues. With 6 bases removed from V and 2 bases from J, the gap between germline ends came to 13 bases. Written as DNA, the CDR3 is TGTGCCAGCTCGCGGCCGGGAACTAACACTGAAGCTTTCTTT. The encoded protein is CASSRPGTNTEAFF.

V is TRBV10-2 and J is TRBJ2-1, with TRBD2 identical over 12 bases. The germline V gene has CDR1 WSHSY and CDR2 SAAADI. With V trimmed by 2 bases and J by 4 bases, 6 bases remained unmatched. This CDR3 is built from 17 residues. Written as DNA, the CDR3 is TGCGCCAGCAGTGAGATTCCGGGACTAGCGGGTTACAATGAGCAGTTCTTC. Its translation: CASSEIPGLAGYNEQFF.

This chain connects TRBV5-1 to TRBJ2-1; possible D gene TRBD2, 7 bases. The CDR3 is 18 amino acids. The V gene lost 3 bases and the J gene lost 4 bases, with 23 bases spanning the gap. CDR1 and CDR2 from the germline V gene are SGHRS and YFSETQ. The CDR3 DNA is TGCGCCAGCAGCTCCCCGAAACTGGGCGGGGGCCCGTACAATGAGCAGTTCTTC. It is translated as CASSSPKLGGGPYNEQFF. The entire variable domain, with the rest obtained from reference TRBV5-1 and TRBJ2-1, is as follows: KAGVTQTPRYLIKTRGQQVTLSCSPISGHRSVSWYQQTPGQGLQFLFEYFSETQRNKGNFPGRFSGRQFSNSRSEMNVSTLELGDSALYLCASSSPKLGGGPYNEQFFGPGTRLTVL.

For the CDR3, the DNA is TGTGCCAGCAGTGGGTGGGGGACAGGGAATGGCTACACCTTC. It encodes CASSGWGTGNGYTF. The chain is built from TRBV6-1 and TRBJ1-2, with 9 nucleotides matching TRBD1. This CDR3 has 14 amino acids. V was clipped by 4 bases and J by 6 bases; unmatched bases: 6. Germline V gene sequence: CDR1 MNHNS, CDR2 SASEGT.

The rearrangement joins TRBV19 to TRBJ1-1; TRBD1 matches at 9 bases. V gave up 5 bases and J gave up 4 bases; unmatched junction bases: 5. CDR1 is LNHDA and CDR2 is SQIVND in the germline V gene (reference sequence). The CDR3 spans 14 residues. The DNA of the CDR3 is TGTGCCAGTAGTGGACTGGACAGGGGCACTGAAGCTTTCTTT. This translates into CASSGLDRGTEAFF.

The J gene is TRBJ2-7, the V gene TRBV7-8; possible D gene TRBD2, 6 bases. V shed 5 bases and J shed 4 bases, with 9 bases lying between them. From germline, CDR1 is SGHVS and CDR2 FQNEAQ. The CDR3 is made up of 12 amino acids. The chain's CDR3 is CASSQGLYEQYF. The CDR3 bases are TGTGCCAGCAGCCAGGGACTTTACGAGCAGTACTTC. Complete variable domain (other parts from reference TRBV7-8 and TRBJ2-7): GAGVSQSPRYKVAKRGQDVALRCDPISGHVSLFWYQQALGQGPEFLTYFQNEAQLDKSGLPSDRFFAERPEGSVSTLKIQRTQQEDSAVYLCASSQGLYEQYFGPGTRLTVT.

This rearrangement joins TRBV6-1 to TRBJ2-7, with 7 bases matching TRBD1. The CDR3 is made up of 15 amino acids. J gave up 2 bases and V 6 bases, and 10 bases lay outside the gene matches. Germline V lookup: CDR1 MNHNS, CDR2 SASEGT. The CDR3 loop reads CASRLGGSGAYEQYF. CDR3 nucleotides: TGTGCCAGCAGATTAGGGGGCTCTGGCGCCTACGAGCAGTACTTC.

Remarks on this clone: Other DNA sequences in the sample encode the same CDR3. The chain employs TRBV25-1 and TRBJ1-2, with D possibly matching TRBD1 (6 bases). This CDR3 is 13 amino acids long. The germline gives CDR1 MGHDK, CDR2 SYGVNS. The V end lost 2 bases, the J end lost 2 bases, and 6 bases lay between the germline ends. CDR3 region: CASSEGGNYGYTF. CDR3 sequence (DNA): TGTGCCAGCAGTGAAGGGGGCAACTATGGCTACACCTTC.

This clone was detected a few times. The chain joins TRBV6-1 to TRBJ1-2; D is ambiguous. V lost 3 bases and J 9 bases, leaving 8 bases between the germline ends. Germline-derived CDR1 and CDR2 are MNHNS and SASEGT. The CDR3 contains 11 residues. The CDR3, as DNA: TGTGCCAGCAGTGACAGGTTGAGCTACACCTTC. It encodes CASSDRLSYTF.

The rearrangement links TRBV6-1 to TRBJ1-2, with 9 positions matching TRBD1. Germline V lookup: CDR1 MNHNS, CDR2 SASEGT. The junction had 2 bases not matched to a gene; V was cut back by 2 bases and J by 4 bases. This CDR3 contains 14 residues. CDR3 nucleotide sequence: TGTGCCAGCAGTGAAACAGGGGGCTCCTATGGCTACACCTTC. Translating it yields CASSETGGSYGYTF.